This TCR beta chain emerged from a study of control samples from healthy donors and cancer patients (TCRdb year 2020). Remarks on this clone: Its antigen is not yet known. No much larger clone is present one base from it, and per-base qualities are unavailable.

The library was produced with the immunoSEQ multiplex PCR assay. TCRdb's version of the immuneACCESS table is confined to in-frame rearrangements and falls short of the full clone set. An unresolved V gene accounts for under half of the shortfall where checked; the remainder is of unknown origin. A total of under 150,000 clones appear in this sample, roughly 92% of them only once. The biggest ten clones account for approximately 11% of the sample. CDR1 GTSNPN and CDR2 SVGIG are derived from the germline V gene (reference sequence). Counted from cysteine to phenylalanine, this CDR3 has 15 amino acids. Only CDR3 DNA remains: 45 bases, in frame from the first base. V trim: 3 bases; J trim: 5 bases; unmatched bases: 7.

Source material: blood. The clonotype was recovered from a man aged 30-40 years in good health. The chain links TRBV30 with TRBJ2-5; 12 of the junction bases match TRBD1. The base sequence is TGTGCCTGGAGGGGGGGACAGGGGGCTTTGGAGACCCAGTACTTC. This sequence encodes CAWRGGQGALETQYF.